One and the same sample provided the 26 T cell receptor beta chains below, sequenced in a study of T-cell reconstitution after alpha-beta-depleted transplantation in children (dated by TCRdb to the mid-2010s). The receptor library was made with PCR. The run used an Illumina HiSeq 2500. To normalize quantification of the TCRbeta repertoire, the TCR libraries were built with molecular barcoding that relied on unique molecular identifiers. Through fastp at Q25 and MiXCR, TCRdb rebuilt clones from the public reads, retaining in-frame beta chains. Duplicate CDR3 protein sequences are folded into a single record with the most common DNA and genes. The sample table shows about 610,000 distinct CDR3 sequences, and roughly a tenth are seen once. Less than 4.5% of the sample goes to the ten largest clones. The material sequenced was PBMCs from the stem cell graft donor, taken from the stem cell graft. The receptors shown here come from a human donor who donated a stem cell graft to a child with acute myeloid leukemia.

This clonotype came up many times. The chain links TRBV20-1 to TRBJ2-1, with 7 bases matching TRBD2. V was pared by 0 bases and J by 13 bases, with 9 bases of the junction left unmatched. Germline CDR1 is DFQATT and CDR2 is SNEGSKA (reference sequence). This CDR3 is built from 13 residues. In DNA, the CDR3 is TGCAGTGCTAGAGATTGGGGGGGGACTCCCCAGTTCTTC. Its translation: CSARDWGGTPQFF.

This rearrangement joins TRBV5-5 to TRBJ2-1, with D tentatively TRBD2 (6 bases). The CDR3 runs 16 residues. CDR1 and CDR2 (germline): SGHKS, YYEKEE (reference sequence). Trimming took 7 bases from V and 0 from J, leaving 17 bases between them. The DNA of the CDR3 is TGTGCCAGCTCCGGACGAGGGAGGAGCTCCTACAATGAGCAGTTCTTC. As protein: CASSGRGRSSYNEQFF.

V gene TRBV5-1 combines with J gene TRBJ1-4; D remains ambiguous. The germline V and J ends were trimmed by 2 bases and 8 bases, with 16 bases remaining between them. There are 15 residues in the CDR3. Per the germline V gene, CDR1 is SGHRS and CDR2 is YFSETQ. CDR3 sequence reads: CASSLGGPSGEKLFF. The DNA for the CDR3 is TGCGCCAGCAGCTTAGGAGGACCATCGGGCGAAAAACTGTTTTTT.

This clonotype has just a few counts. The CDR3: CASSFWDVGANVLTF. The CDR3, as DNA: TGTGCCAGCAGCTTTTGGGACGTAGGGGCCAACGTCCTGACTTTC. This chain links TRBV7-3 with TRBJ2-6; either TRBD1 or TRBD2 may fit D (5 bases each). Germline CDR1 reads SGHTA; CDR2 reads FQGTGA. V was trimmed by 3 bases and J by 4 bases, leaving 10 bases between them. This CDR3 comprises 15 residues.

The chain links TRBV20-1 to TRBJ2-1; 14 nucleotides line up with TRBD2. Germline-derived CDR1 and CDR2 are DFQATT and SNEGSKA (reference sequence). The CDR3 totals 17 residues. This CDR3 is CCALTSGRASSYNEQFF. The CDR3 DNA sequence: TGCTGCGCCCTGACTAGCGGGAGGGCGAGCTCCTACAATGAGCAGTTCTTC.

The sample holds many counts of this clonotype. V and J are TRBV6-5 and TRBJ2-3; 15 bases fit TRBD2. This CDR3 is built from 17 residues. Germline V gene sequence: CDR1 MNHEY, CDR2 SVGAGI. J was trimmed by 8 bases and V by 2 bases; bases with no gene match: 8. CDR3 bases: TGTGCCAGCAGTTACCCCGGGACTAGCGGGAGGAGAGGTACGCAGTATTTT. This sequence encodes CASSYPGTSGRRGTQYF.

This chain connects TRBV27 to TRBJ2-1, with 12 nucleotides matching TRBD2. This CDR3 region has 16 residues. With V trimmed by 0 bases and J by 12 bases, 9 bases remained unmatched. CDR1 and CDR2 from the germline V gene are MNHEY and SMNVEV (reference sequence). The CDR3 is CASSLSPPTSGRTQFF. The CDR3 DNA reads as TGTGCCAGCAGTTTATCGCCCCCCACTAGCGGGAGGACGCAGTTCTTC.

This clonotype was detected a few times. This sequence joins TRBV28 and TRBJ1-1; TRBD1 matches 9 bases. Germline CDR1 reads MDHEN; CDR2 reads SYDVKM. This CDR3 comprises 14 residues. V lost 6 bases, J lost 11 bases, and 13 bases stayed unmatched. CDR3 nucleotide sequence: TGTGCCAGCAGCTTGACAGGGGGGAGACTTCGGGCTTTCTTT. It translates to CASSLTGGRLRAFF.

The chain has TRBV7-6 and TRBJ2-7, with 11 positions matching TRBD2. The CDR3 sequence is 18 residues long. CDR1 and CDR2 from the germline V gene are SGHVS and FNYEAQ. J gave up 2 bases and V 1 base, and 10 bases lay outside the gene matches. For the CDR3, the DNA is TGTGCCAGCAGCTTAGACCGGCTAGCGGGAGGAGGAACCTACGAGCAGTACTTC. Its protein is CASSLDRLAGGGTYEQYF.

J is TRBJ2-5 and V is TRBV5-1; unclear D gene. This CDR3 is built from 12 residues. V was trimmed by 5 bases and J by 5 bases, leaving 10 bases between them. From germline, CDR1 is SGHRS and CDR2 YFSETQ. The CDR3 protein is CASRNNEETQYF. Here the CDR3 DNA reads TGCGCCAGCAGAAATAACGAGGAGACCCAGTACTTC.

J is TRBJ2-7 and V is TRBV20-1; 12 bases map to TRBD2. Germline CDR1 DFQATT, CDR2 SNEGSKA (reference sequence). Trimming took 4 bases from V and 5 from J; bases not matched to a gene: 6. This CDR3 region has 14 residues. CDR3 residues: CSAKRRLAGDEQYF. For the CDR3, the DNA is TGCAGTGCTAAAAGGAGACTAGCGGGAGACGAGCAGTACTTC.

This clonotype was counted a few times. V and J are TRBV10-3 and TRBJ2-7; a weak D match, TRBD2 (5 bases). V shed 3 bases and J shed 1 base, with 10 bases lying between them. The CDR3 runs to 14 residues. Germline CDR1 is ENHRY and CDR2 is SYGVKD. The CDR3 bases are TGTGCCATCAGTGACCCGCGGGCGTCCTACGAGCAGTACTTC. Translating gives CAISDPRASYEQYF.

This clonotype has just a few counts. This chain joins TRBV7-9 and TRBJ2-3; D call uncertain. CDR3 length: 16 residues. The germline V and J ends were trimmed by 2 bases and 7 bases, with 19 bases remaining between them. The germline V gene encodes CDR1 SEHNR and CDR2 FQNEAQ (reference sequence). In DNA, the CDR3 is TGTGCCAGCAGCTTACGTGGGATGGCATCCCAAAATACGCAGTATTTT. Encoded protein: CASSLRGMASQNTQYF. Full variable domain (outside the CDR3, taken from reference TRBV7-9 and TRBJ2-3): DTGVSQNPRHKITKRGQNVTFRCDPISEHNRLYWYRQTLGQGPEFLTYFQNEAQLEKSRLLSDRFSAERPKGSFSTLEIQRTEQGDSAMYLCASSLRGMASQNTQYFGPGTRLTVL.

Many counts were recorded for this clonotype. V usage is TRBV29-1 and J usage is TRBJ1-1; D is possibly TRBD1 (6 bases). The CDR3 length is 13 residues. Per germline, CDR1 SQVTM and CDR2 ANQGSEA. V gave up 8 bases and J gave up 1 base, with 14 bases separating them. DNA of the CDR3: TGCAGCATAGGAACGACAGGGAACACTGAAGCTTTCTTT. It is translated as CSIGTTGNTEAFF.

At least ten counts were recorded for this clonotype. CDR3 DNA: TGTGCCAGCAGCTTCTCGGATCTGCGGAACACCGGGGAGCTGTTTTTT. Protein: CASSFSDLRNTGELFF. The V and J genes are TRBV7-3 and TRBJ2-2; D is unresolved. The CDR3 totals 16 residues. The ends were cut back, 3 bases at V and 1 base at J, with 12 bases in the middle. CDR1 is SGHTA, CDR2 FQGTGA, per germline.

This clonotype was detected only a few times. The V and J genes are TRBV12-3 or TRBV12-4 and TRBJ2-5; weak D call: TRBD1 (5 bases). Trimming stripped 6 bases from V and 1 base from J, with 12 bases between. CDR3 length: 14 residues. As DNA, the CDR3 is TGTGCCAGCAGCAAAACAGGTTCCCAAGAGACCCAGTACTTC. It specifies CASSKTGSQETQYF.

The V and J genes are TRBV6-1 and TRBJ1-2; D is unresolved. The V gene lost 3 bases and the J gene lost 8 bases, with 7 bases spanning the gap. Looked up from germline, CDR1 is MNHNS and CDR2 is SASEGT. The CDR3 totals 11 residues. The CDR3, as DNA: TGTGCCAGCAGTGACATGGGCGGCTACACCTTC. Its translation is CASSDMGGYTF.

This clonotype showed up many times. The V and J genes are TRBV12-3 or TRBV12-4 and TRBJ2-2; D is perhaps TRBD1 (5 bases). The length of the CDR3 is 16 residues. Trimming pared 5 bases from V and 3 bases from J, leaving 16 bases between. The CDR3 spells CASSRRGSWDTGELFF. The CDR3, as DNA: TGTGCCAGCAGTCGAAGGGGTAGCTGGGACACCGGGGAGCTGTTTTTT.

This clonotype showed up just a few times. V usage is TRBV29-1 and J usage is TRBJ2-5; the D gene is possibly TRBD2 (5 bases). V lost 1 base and J lost 3, with 12 bases in between. The V gene's germline CDR1 is SQVTM and CDR2 ANQGSEA. The CDR3 has 14 residues. CDR3 residues: CSVEGRLAKETQYF. CDR3 DNA sequence: TGCAGCGTTGAAGGGCGGCTAGCTAAAGAGACCCAGTACTTC.

In this sample, this clonotype turned up many times. The rearrangement joins TRBV28 to TRBJ2-1; TRBD1 matches at 7 bases. The CDR3 consists of 14 residues. From germline, CDR1 is MDHEN and CDR2 SYDVKM. The V gene end was trimmed by 8 bases and the J gene end by 10 bases; junction bases not matched to a gene: 14. The CDR3 DNA reads as TGTGCCAGCTCTATAGGGGGCATCGACACCGAGCAGTTCTTC. This translates into CASSIGGIDTEQFF.

This chain uses TRBV28 with TRBJ2-2; TRBD2 agrees at 7 bases. CDR1 MDHEN and CDR2 SYDVKM come from the germline V gene. V was pared by 3 bases and J by 7 bases, with 8 bases of the junction left unmatched. This CDR3 has 15 residues. CDR3 region: CASSFAGACGGELFF. The CDR3 region has the DNA TGTGCCAGCAGTTTCGCGGGAGCTTGTGGCGGGGAGCTGTTTTTT.

The table lists this clonotype with many counts. The chain is built from TRBV7-9 and TRBJ2-1, with D unclear. The CDR3 is made up of 12 amino acids. Germline V lookup: CDR1 SEHNR, CDR2 FQNEAQ (reference sequence). Trimming removed 7 bases from V and 8 bases from J, with 12 bases in between. The CDR3 coding sequence is TGTGCCAGCATTTCAAGATACGATGAGCAGTTCTTC. Protein product: CASISRYDEQFF.

Many counts were recorded for this clonotype. The gene calls are TRBV24-1 and TRBJ2-3; TRBD2 matches at 10 bases. The CDR3 spans 15 residues. V lost 7 bases and J lost 2; bases outside the gene matches: 5. The germline gives CDR1 KGHDR, CDR2 SFDVKD. The CDR3 nucleotides are TGTGCCACCAGGGCGGGGACTAGCGTCACAGATACGCAGTATTTT. Amino acids: CATRAGTSVTDTQYF.

This clonotype was recorded many times. The chain links TRBV6-5 to TRBJ1-1, with D unclear. This CDR3 has 12 amino acids. V lost 7 bases and J lost 2, with 8 bases in between. The germline gives CDR1 MNHEY, CDR2 SVGAGI. The CDR3 DNA follows: TGTGCCAGCATGCGGCCTAACACTGAAGCTTTCTTT. This sequence encodes CASMRPNTEAFF.

The rearrangement links TRBV5-1 to TRBJ2-1; D might be TRBD2 (6 bases). The CDR3 runs to 15 residues. Deletions cut 5 bases from V and 5 bases from J, with 17 bases between. Germline-derived CDR1 and CDR2 are SGHRS and YFSETQ. For the CDR3, the DNA is TGCGCCAGCAGACCCGGGACTGGTACTCACAATGAGCAGTTCTTC. As protein: CASRPGTGTHNEQFF.

The sample holds many counts of this clonotype. J is TRBJ2-1 and V is TRBV18; 8 nucleotides align to TRBD2. V dropped 3 bases and J dropped 10; count of bases not matched to a gene: 11. This CDR3 has 15 residues. The V gene's germline CDR1 is KGHSH and CDR2 LQKENI. CDR3 sequence: CASSPQGLDDGEQFF. The DNA for the CDR3 is TGTGCCAGCTCACCCCAGGGACTAGACGACGGCGAGCAGTTCTTC.